The clone carrying this T cell receptor beta chain was seen many times. TCRdb called the 5' RACE reads again in MiXCR, with one record for every CDR3 protein. The profile shows about 360,000 distinct CDR3 sequences, roughly 14% of them singletons. CDR3 length equals 14 residues. V gave up 5 bases and J gave up 1 base; unmatched junction bases: 3. Per germline, CDR1 SEHNR and CDR2 FQNEAQ (reference sequence). This specimen comes from a study of T-cell memory formation after mild COVID-19. Input material: PBMCs or a T cell subset sorted from them (not recorded which). This chain links TRBV7-9 with TRBJ2-7; 9 nucleotides match TRBD1. The clonotype was recovered from a man aged 18 to 30 who had mild COVID-19 (a few samples of this study predate the infection). Cell type and time point are not known. CDR3 nucleotide sequence: TGTGCCAGCAGCGTACAGGGGGCGTCCTACGAGCAGTACTTC. Protein: CASSVQGASYEQYF.